One sample yielded the 13 T cell receptor beta chains listed below, sequenced in a study of Graves' ophthalmopathy and Graves' hyperthyroidism. Transcripts of RNA were the source for amplifying TCR beta CDR3 regions. Scientists carried out first-round RT-PCR using HTBI primers and then a second-round multiplex PCR. TCRdb fed the multiplex PCR reads into MiXCR, producing one record per CDR3 protein. This sample has some 160,000 distinct CDR3 sequences, with 30% to 45% found just once. The sequencing input was peripheral blood. Every receptor here comes from a man aged 25 to 40 with Graves' ophthalmopathy.

The chain combines TRBV12-3 or TRBV12-4 with TRBJ1-5; 11 bases align to TRBD1. The CDR3 extends over 17 amino acids. V shed 6 bases and J 1 base; nucleotides not matched to a gene: 8. For the CDR3, the DNA is TGTGCCAGCAGGGGGGGGACAGGGGGTTCGAGCAATCAGCCCCAGCATTTT. This sequence encodes CASRGGTGGSSNQPQHF.

The chain couples TRBV28 to TRBJ2-5; weak D call: TRBD2 (5 bases). The CDR3 sequence is 14 residues long. The V and J ends lost 2 bases and 1 base respectively, with 8 bases between them. In germline, CDR1 is MDHEN, CDR2 SYDVKM. The CDR3 coding sequence is TGTGCCAGCAGTTTAGGACTCATCCAAGAGACCCAGTACTTC. As protein: CASSLGLIQETQYF. Variable domain in full (rest from reference TRBV28 and TRBJ2-5): DVKVTQSSRYLVKRTGEKVFLECVQDMDHENMFWYRQDPGLGLRLIYFSYDVKMKEKGDIPEGYSVSREKKERFSLILESASTNQTSMYLCASSLGLIQETQYFGPGTRLLVL.

J is TRBJ1-3 and V is TRBV6-5; D might be TRBD1 (5 bases). The CDR3 has 16 residues. Germline assignment: CDR1 MNHEY and CDR2 SVGAGI. Trimming took 0 bases from V and 3 from J, leaving 12 bases between them. CDR3: CASSYSKGVFGNTIYF. The CDR3 coding sequence is TGTGCCAGCAGTTACTCGAAAGGGGTTTTTGGAAACACCATATATTTT.

Many counts were recorded for this clonotype. This chain connects TRBV12-3 or TRBV12-4 to TRBJ1-5, with 7 bases aligning to TRBD1. The ends lost 3 bases at V and 3 bases at J; junction bases unmatched: 5. CDR3 length: 15 residues. The CDR3 reads CASSLPGGINQPQHF. CDR3 in DNA: TGTGCCAGCAGTTTGCCAGGGGGTATCAATCAGCCCCAGCATTTT.

The sample holds many counts of this clonotype. This chain links TRBV20-1 with TRBJ2-3; 8 bases match TRBD2. Unmatched junction bases numbered 14, after V lost 4 bases and J lost 2 bases. This CDR3 contains 17 residues. CDR1 DFQATT and CDR2 SNEGSKA come from the germline V gene (reference sequence). The CDR3 nucleotides read TGCAGTGCTAATAATCCCGGGGCTAGCGGGTTCACAGATACGCAGTATTTT. Translating it yields CSANNPGASGFTDTQYF.

This clonotype showed up many times. This CDR3 reads CAWSMGFTEAFF. DNA for the CDR3: TGTGCCTGGAGTATGGGGTTCACTGAAGCTTTCTTT. The V gene is TRBV30, the J gene TRBJ1-1; unclear D gene. The CDR3 loop spans 12 amino acids. Per the germline V gene, CDR1 is GTSNPN and CDR2 is SVGIG (reference sequence). V lost 2 bases and J 4 bases, leaving 8 bases between the germline ends. Looking up the rest from reference TRBV30 and TRBJ1-1 gives the full variable domain: SQTIHQWPATLVQPVGSPLSLECTVEGTSNPNLYWYRQAAGRGLQLLFYSVGIGQISSEVPQNLSASRPQDRQFILSSKKLLLSDSGFYLCAWSMGFTEAFFGQGTRLTVV.

This clonotype has a handful of counts. CDR3: CASSLTGDSQETQYF. DNA of the CDR3: TGTGCCAGCAGTCTTACGGGGGACTCGCAAGAGACCCAGTACTTC. The genes are TRBV6-5 and TRBJ2-5; D perhaps matches TRBD2 (6 bases). The CDR3 length is 15 residues. Trimming removed 5 bases at V and 2 bases at J, with 15 bases between. Germline assignment: CDR1 MNHEY and CDR2 SVGAGI.

Ten or more counts support this clonotype. The chain has TRBV28 and TRBJ2-7; 10 positions agree with TRBD2. Germline loops: CDR1 MDHEN, CDR2 SYDVKM. J lost 1 base, V lost 4 bases, and 4 bases had no gene match. This CDR3 spans 15 amino acids. The CDR3 protein is CASSSLAGASYEQYF. The CDR3 nucleotides are TGTGCCAGCAGTTCCCTAGCGGGAGCATCCTACGAGCAGTACTTC.

The chain combines TRBV11-2 with TRBJ1-2; TRBD1 aligns across 7 bases. The CDR3 spans 14 residues. The V segment lost 1 base and the J segment 4 bases; nucleotides outside the gene matches: 3. CDR1 and CDR2 (germline): SGHAT, FQNNGV. The chain's CDR3 is CASSLGQGSYGYTF. The CDR3, as DNA: TGTGCCAGCAGCTTAGGACAGGGTAGCTATGGCTACACCTTC.

Ten or more counts support this clonotype. V and J are TRBV12-3 or TRBV12-4 and TRBJ1-5; the D is unclear. The CDR3 sequence is 13 residues long. The V end was cut by 5 bases, the J end by 5 bases, with 10 bases between. The CDR3 here is CASSNFGDQPQHF. The CDR3 nucleotides are TGTGCCAGCAGTAATTTTGGGGATCAGCCCCAGCATTTT.

This clonotype was counted ten times or more. The CDR3 sequence is CASDEVGQGKTEAFF. The DNA for the CDR3 is TGTGCCAGCGACGAAGTGGGACAGGGGAAAACTGAAGCTTTCTTT. This chain uses TRBV6-1 with TRBJ1-1, with 10 positions matching TRBD1. The CDR3 consists of 15 residues. The V gene's germline CDR1 is MNHNS and CDR2 SASEGT. After removal of 8 bases from V and 5 bases from J, the junction contained 11 bases not matched to a gene.

This clonotype was seen only a few times. The V call is TRBV6-2 or TRBV6-3, the J call TRBJ2-2; D uncertain. Trimming stripped 0 bases from V and 7 bases from J, with 6 bases between. Looked up from germline, CDR1 is MNHEY and CDR2 is SVGEGT. The CDR3 contains 13 residues. The CDR3 DNA is TGTGCCAGCAGTTACTCGAATGACGGGGAGCTGTTTTTT. Amino acid sequence: CASSYSNDGELFF.

This clonotype was counted many times. The genes are TRBV12-3 or TRBV12-4 and TRBJ1-1, with a possible D match to TRBD1 (5 bases). V was pared by 4 bases and J by 7 bases, with 19 bases between. The CDR3 contains 15 residues. The CDR3 DNA reads as TGTGCCAGCAGTTCGGGCCGGAGCGGGGGAGGTGAAGCTTTCTTT. This sequence encodes CASSSGRSGGGEAFF.